The 28 T cell receptor beta chains presented below share a single source sample, sequenced in a study of OX40 agonist ivuxolimab in advanced cancers. Libraries were constructed by the immunoSEQ multiplex PCR assay. TCRdb retrieved this table from immuneACCESS and kept in-frame rearrangements only. Not all clones are present; in checked studies, unresolved V genes account for under half, and no reason is known for the remainder. For this sample there are fewer than 35,000 clones; roughly 89% appear just once. The biggest ten clones account for 0.9% to 0.95% of the sample. This specimen was CD4+ or CD8+ T cells sorted from blood, taken in a trial of the OX40 agonist ivuxolimab. The receptors derive from an adult with an advanced solid tumor such as melanoma, head and neck, liver or kidney cancer.

V gene TRBV4-1 combines with J gene TRBJ2-4; TRBD1 is a possible D gene (7 bases). The germline V gene encodes CDR1 MGHRA and CDR2 YSYEKL. Deletions cut 2 bases from V and 3 bases from J, with 14 bases between. CDR3 length: 16 residues. The CDR3 protein is CASSQTPQGGKNIQYF. The CDR3 nucleotides are TGCGCCAGCAGCCAAACCCCCCAGGGGGGCAAAAACATTCAGTACTTC.

The chain has TRBV19 and TRBJ1-1; D not resolved. Between the trimmed V and J ends, which lost 3 bases and 2 bases, there was a span of 7 bases. From germline, CDR1 is LNHDA and CDR2 SQIVND (reference sequence). CDR3 length: 13 amino acids. CDR3 residues: CASSIRGNTEAFF. The CDR3 region has the DNA TGTGCCAGTAGTATCCGCGGAAACACTGAAGCTTTCTTT.

The rearrangement links TRBV9 to TRBJ1-1; the D is unclear. The germline V and J ends were trimmed by 0 bases and 1 base, with 7 bases remaining between them. The CDR3 contains 14 residues. Germline V lookup: CDR1 SGDLS, CDR2 YYNGEE. CDR3 in DNA: TGTGCCAGCAGCGTAGCGGTAGGGAACACTGAAGCTTTCTTT. Amino acid sequence: CASSVAVGNTEAFF.

V and J are TRBV5-8 and TRBJ1-1, with D hard to call. V shed 4 bases and J shed 3 bases, with 10 bases lying between them. Per the germline V gene, CDR1 is SGHTS and CDR2 is YDEGEE. The CDR3 extends over 13 amino acids. CDR3 nucleotides: TGTGCCAGCAGCCGGAAGGCGGACACTGAAGCTTTCTTT. Translated, it gives CASSRKADTEAFF.

This chain joins TRBV30 and TRBJ2-5; tentative D call: TRBD2 (6 bases). With 4 bases removed from V and 3 bases from J, the gap between germline ends came to 12 bases. This CDR3 spans 13 amino acids. Germline CDR1 and CDR2: GTSNPN and SVGIG (reference sequence). CDR3 residues: CAWKQRAEETQYF. The DNA of the CDR3 is TGTGCCTGGAAGCAGCGGGCCGAAGAGACCCAGTACTTC.

The chain has TRBV7-2 and TRBJ2-1; no firm D call. Germline V CDR1 and CDR2: SGHTA, FQGNSA. Between the trimmed V and J ends, which lost 5 bases and 8 bases, there was a span of 13 bases. The CDR3 sequence is 13 residues long. CDR3 loop: CASSPDPSYEQFF. In DNA form, the CDR3 reads TGTGCCAGCAGCCCTGATCCCTCTTATGAGCAGTTCTTC.

This clone has only a few counts. V is TRBV19 and J is TRBJ2-4; 9 nucleotides match TRBD1. The CDR3 contains 18 residues. The junction had 13 bases not matched to a gene; V was cut back by 6 bases and J by 1 base. Germline CDR1 is LNHDA and CDR2 is SQIVND (reference sequence). The CDR3 nucleotides read TGTGCCAGTAGAACCCGGGGGACAGGGACGAATGCCAAAAACATTCAGTACTTC. Residues: CASRTRGTGTNAKNIQYF.

V is TRBV5-6 and J is TRBJ1-1; no clear D. Germline CDR1 reads SGHDT; CDR2 reads YYEEEE. V lost 4 bases, J lost 10 bases, and 14 bases lay in between. This CDR3 region has 12 residues. CDR3 sequence reads: CASSRTSSGAFF. The DNA for the CDR3 is TGTGCCAGCAGCCGGACTTCCTCCGGAGCTTTCTTT. Filled out from reference TRBV5-6 and TRBJ1-1, the complete variable domain reads DAGVTQSPTHLIKTRGQQVTLRCSPKSGHDTVSWYQQALGQGPQFIFQYYEEEERQRGNFPDRFSGHQFPNYSSELNVNALLLGDSALYLCASSRTSSGAFFGQGTRLTVV.

The chain joins TRBV28 to TRBJ2-2; D remains ambiguous. Germline CDR1 MDHEN, CDR2 SYDVKM. The CDR3 totals 15 residues. The V end lost 5 bases, the J end lost 0 bases, and 10 bases lay between the germline ends. The chain's CDR3 is CASSLHNANTGELFF. The CDR3 nucleotides read TGTGCCAGCAGTCTCCATAACGCGAACACCGGGGAGCTGTTTTTT.

This chain joins TRBV5-6 and TRBJ1-1; D possibly corresponds to TRBD1 (5 bases). The CDR3 totals 17 residues. The germline gives CDR1 SGHDT, CDR2 YYEEEE. V lost 2 bases and J 0 bases, leaving 17 bases between the germline ends. CDR3 sequence: CASSLQWQGTMNTEAFF. Written as DNA, the CDR3 is TGTGCCAGCAGCTTACAGTGGCAGGGAACTATGAACACTGAAGCTTTCTTT.

The chain joins TRBV7-9 to TRBJ2-5; 7 bases fit TRBD1. V shed 5 bases, J shed 4 bases, and the junction held 10 bases outside the gene matches. This CDR3 spans 15 amino acids. CDR1 is SEHNR and CDR2 is FQNEAQ in the germline V gene (reference sequence). The chain's CDR3 is CASSRLGQQVETQYF. DNA for the CDR3: TGTGCCAGCAGCCGGTTGGGACAGCAAGTAGAGACCCAGTACTTC.

The genes are TRBV5-1 and TRBJ2-2, with D perhaps assigned TRBD1 or TRBD2 (6 bases each). With 7 bases removed from V and 1 base from J, the gap between germline ends came to 23 bases. The CDR3 has 18 amino acids. CDR1 and CDR2 from the germline V gene are SGHRS and YFSETQ. The CDR3 DNA is TGCGCCAGCGCCAATCCTTTGGGGGGCTCCTTGAACACCGGGGAGCTGTTTTTT. Translated, it gives CASANPLGGSLNTGELFF.

This chain links TRBV6-1 with TRBJ1-1; no firm D call. This CDR3 region has 11 residues. Trimming took 5 bases from V and 3 from J, leaving 4 bases between them. Germline V lookup: CDR1 MNHNS, CDR2 SASEGT. Here the CDR3 reads CASSRDTEAFF. The CDR3 bases are TGTGCCAGCAGTAGGGACACTGAAGCTTTCTTT.

The gene calls are TRBV11-2 and TRBJ2-3; the match to TRBD1 covers 10 bases. V dropped 5 bases and J dropped 5; count of bases not matched to a gene: 7. Looked up from germline, CDR1 is SGHAT and CDR2 is FQNNGV. This CDR3 has 15 residues. DNA of the CDR3: TGTGCCAGCAGCACTACCCGGACAGGGGGAGATACGCAGTATTTT. Its protein is CASSTTRTGGDTQYF.

The chain uses TRBV6-6 and TRBJ1-3; D is unresolved. Germline lookup yields CDR1 MNHNY and CDR2 SVGAGI (reference sequence). This CDR3 comprises 13 residues. Trimming stripped 2 bases from V and 4 bases from J, with 6 bases between. In DNA, the CDR3 is TGTGCCAGCAGTTACACTTCGGGAAACACCATATATTTT. Translated: CASSYTSGNTIYF.

The J gene is TRBJ2-1, the V gene TRBV28; D is undetermined. V was cut by 5 bases and J by 8 bases, with 10 bases left in between. The CDR3 contains 12 residues. Germline CDR1 reads MDHEN; CDR2 reads SYDVKM. In nucleotides, the CDR3 is TGTGCCAGCAGTCTGGGTATTTATGAGCAGTTCTTC. It codes for CASSLGIYEQFF.

This clone was seen a single time. V is TRBV5-1 and J is TRBJ1-1, with TRBD1 matching over 7 bases. The V segment lost 4 bases and the J segment 6 bases; nucleotides outside the gene matches: 9. The V gene's germline CDR1 is SGHRS and CDR2 YFSETQ. This CDR3 contains 14 residues. The CDR3 reads CASSNPTGIAEAFF. The CDR3 nucleotides are TGCGCCAGCAGCAACCCGACAGGGATCGCTGAAGCTTTCTTT.

The chain employs TRBV21-1 and TRBJ1-5. TRBV21-1 is tagged as a pseudogene. CDR3 length: 16 amino acids. CDR3 coding DNA: TGTGCCAGCAGTGGATTCGGAGGGGGGCTATATCAGCCCCAGCATTTT. This encodes CASSGFGGGLYQPQHF.

This chain connects TRBV4-3 to TRBJ2-3, with 9 bases aligning to TRBD2. CDR1 and CDR2 from the germline V gene are LGHNA and YSLEER. The CDR3 loop spans 17 amino acids. V shed 0 bases and J 6 bases; nucleotides not matched to a gene: 10. The CDR3 DNA reads TGCGCCAGCAGCCAAGATAGTGGCGGGAGGGCCGCGGATACGCAGTATTTT. This gives the protein CASSQDSGGRAADTQYF.

The chain links TRBV19 to TRBJ1-1; TRBD1 matches 8 bases. Germline V gene sequence: CDR1 LNHDA, CDR2 SQIVND (reference sequence). CDR3 length: 14 amino acids. V lost 3 bases and J lost 1; bases outside the gene matches: 1. CDR3 loop: CASSIQGANTEAFF. CDR3 coding DNA: TGTGCCAGTAGTATCCAGGGGGCGAACACTGAAGCTTTCTTT.

The rearrangement uses TRBV5-6 and TRBJ2-5; 7 nucleotides align to TRBD2. Trimming at V came to 4 bases and at J to 3 bases, leaving 9 bases not matched to a gene. The CDR3 contains 15 residues. Germline V gives CDR1 SGHDT, CDR2 YYEEEE. In DNA form, the CDR3 reads TGTGCCAGCAGCACCCCTCCCCGGGGGGAAGAGACCCAGTACTTC. It translates to CASSTPPRGEETQYF.

The gene calls are TRBV27 and TRBJ2-2; no clear D gene. This CDR3 comprises 17 residues. Germline V lookup: CDR1 MNHEY, CDR2 SMNVEV (reference sequence). V lost 7 bases and J 0 bases, leaving 18 bases between the germline ends. CDR3 coding DNA: TGTGCCAGCACCTCGCTTACGTTGGCCACGAACACCGGGGAGCTGTTTTTT. Its protein product is CASTSLTLATNTGELFF.

This clone turned up a few times. This rearrangement joins TRBV30 to TRBJ2-2, with D perhaps matching TRBD2 (6 bases). This CDR3 is 15 amino acids long. Germline V lookup: CDR1 GTSNPN, CDR2 SVGIG (reference sequence). The V gene lost 3 bases and the J gene lost 1 base, with 12 bases spanning the gap. The CDR3 sequence: CAWRVNSGNTGELFF. CDR3 DNA sequence: TGTGCCTGGAGAGTTAATAGCGGGAACACCGGGGAGCTGTTTTTT.

The chain links TRBV25-1 to TRBJ2-2; TRBD2 agrees at 10 bases. The V and J ends lost 5 bases and 3 bases, in that order; junction bases with no gene match: 6. The CDR3 totals 16 residues. Germline lookup yields CDR1 MGHDK and CDR2 SYGVNS. The CDR3 DNA reads TGTGCCAGCAGTCTGCTAGCGGGAGTTGACACCGGGGAGCTGTTTTTT. This gives the protein CASSLLAGVDTGELFF. The whole variable domain, filled in from reference TRBV25-1 and TRBJ2-2, reads EADIYQTPRYLVIGTGKKITLECSQTMGHDKMYWYQQDPGMELHLIHYSYGVNSTEKGDLSSESTVSRIRTEHFPLTLESARPSHTSQYLCASSLLAGVDTGELFFGEGSRLTVL.

V and J are TRBV27 and TRBJ1-1; weak D call: TRBD1 (5 bases). This CDR3 is built from 14 residues. Germline lookup yields CDR1 MNHEY and CDR2 SMNVEV (reference sequence). Trimming removed 2 bases from V and 5 bases from J, with 12 bases in between. The CDR3 nucleotides read TGTGCCAGCAGTTTAGGGGCCGTGGGTACTGAAGCTTTCTTT. It yields the protein CASSLGAVGTEAFF.

V is TRBV7-2 and J is TRBJ2-7; no definite D call. The CDR3 extends over 14 amino acids. The V end lost 3 bases, the J end lost 2 bases, and 11 bases lay between the germline ends. CDR1 and CDR2 (germline): SGHTA, FQGNSA. DNA for the CDR3: TGTGCCAGCAGCTTCACCGGGCCCACCTACGAGCAGTACTTC. This codes for CASSFTGPTYEQYF.

The chain employs TRBV5-1 and TRBJ2-7; 7 bases line up with TRBD1. The CDR3 has 15 amino acids. Germline values: CDR1 SGHRS, CDR2 YFSETQ. The J segment lost 2 bases and the V segment lost 4 bases, leaving 9 bases of the junction unmatched. DNA for the CDR3: TGCGCCAGCAGCCCGGAAACGGACAGGACCTACGAGCAGTACTTC. Protein: CASSPETDRTYEQYF.

V usage is TRBV13 and J usage is TRBJ2-1, with 8 bases that match TRBD1. CDR3 length: 16 amino acids. Germline V gives CDR1 PRHDT, CDR2 FYEKMQ (reference sequence). The J segment lost 7 bases and the V segment lost 0 bases, leaving 8 bases of the junction unmatched. The CDR3 here is CASSLGAGGSWNEQFF. The CDR3 DNA follows: TGTGCCAGCAGCTTAGGAGCAGGGGGCTCTTGGAATGAGCAGTTCTTC.